This T cell receptor beta chain came from a study of CD8 T cells in ankylosing spondylitis. Study-wide results and limits: Disease-linked clones were reportedly significantly enriched in matched ankylosing spondylitis synovial fluid. The study identified a TCR beta motif of eight highly homologous variants that appeared characteristic of ankylosing spondylitis blood. Earlier authors reported some of these motif variants in reactive arthritis synovial fluid and blood.

The V gene end was trimmed by 1 base and the J gene end by 2 bases; junction bases not matched to a gene: 3. CDR3 length: 15 amino acids. The V gene's germline CDR1 is SGHTA and CDR2 FQGNSA. This clonotype was seen a few times. As yet, its antigen is unknown. For TCR beta, libraries came from quantitative 5'-RACE with molecular barcodes. TCRdb re-called the 5' RACE reads with MiXCR, one entry per CDR3 protein. The sample records about 360,000 distinct CDR3 sequences, under 15% being singletons. The sample was blood, either unsorted or a sorted T cell fraction (not recorded which). The chain has TRBV7-2 and TRBJ2-3; TRBD2 matches at 7 bases. The receptor was derived from a male donor with ankylosing spondylitis or in good health (not recorded which). DNA of the CDR3: TGTGCCAGCAGCTTAGGGACTAGAGCCACAGATACGCAGTATTTT. Translation gives CASSLGTRATDTQYF. Looking up the rest from reference TRBV7-2 and TRBJ2-3 gives the full variable domain: GAGVSQSPSNKVTEKGKDVELRCDPISGHTALYWYRQSLGQGLEFLIYFQGNSAPDKSGLPSDRFSAERTGGSVSTLTIQRTQQEDSAVYLCASSLGTRATDTQYFGPGTRLTVL.